Below, one TCR beta chain is given with its context. The antigen remains undetermined. PCR amplification relied on 60 Vbeta primers (plus 13 Jbeta primers). Clones were sequenced by immunoSEQ multiplex PCR, and TCRdb holds only the in-frame ones, with some missing. The table includes roughly 100,000 clones, around 75% detected once. The length of the CDR3 is 14 residues. The V and J ends lost 6 bases and 1 base, in that order; junction bases with no gene match: 5. Germline assignment: CDR1 MNHNS and CDR2 SASEGT. The sample comes from a study of cytomegalovirus exposure and HLA in healthy donors. Study context: Roughly 77 million unique TCRs from HLA-typed donors made up an early data release. Whole-study findings and limits: Productive rates of about 87% or about 30% were seen for most TCR beta V segments in an earlier analysis. Investigators reported 150 to 200 TCR beta chains as tied to cytomegalovirus.

The sample consisted of PBMCs. This clonotype originated in a man aged 25-45 years in good health and CMV-seronegative. V gene TRBV6-1 combines with J gene TRBJ1-2; 7 bases are a match to TRBD1. The CDR3 sequence: CASRRQGDNYGYTF. DNA for the CDR3: TGTGCCAGCAGGAGACAGGGAGATAACTATGGCTACACCTTC.